This TCR beta chain emerged from a study of cytomegalovirus exposure and HLA in healthy donors (dated by TCRdb to between 2016 and 2019). About the full investigation: A later analysis indicated that the 120 validation repertoires were generated on the platform also employed for the 720 or so repertoires of the first cohort. To predict cytomegalovirus infection status, the study combined high-throughput TCR immunosequencing, statistical association of individual TCRs with disease status, and machine learning. In addition to the first cohort of 666 subjects, a separate validation cohort of 100 to 150 different subjects was used. The study aimed to test whether signatures of past pathogen exposure could be identified by cataloging public T cell receptors. On the study overall, not on this receptor specifically: The authors suggested that the approach could potentially be generalized to other disease states and immunological phenotypes. A few of the identified cytomegalovirus-associated TCR beta chains were confirmed in vitro to be specific for cytomegalovirus antigens. The classifier was reported to diagnose cytomegalovirus status with high specificity and sensitivity in both the original cohort and the validation cohort. Most TCR sequences were observed very rarely across donors, whereas some public TCRs were present in many individuals. In a later analysis, TCRs clustered in the first cohort were found to also tend to co-occur in the 120 or so validation repertoires, with 90% to 95% of cluster scores above 0. The study gave a list of 150 to 200 TCR beta chains associated with cytomegalovirus. All 110 or so repertoires were used to score co-occurrence in the validation cohort in a later analysis, because that analysis had no HLA typing for the cohort.

The CDR3 spans 12 residues, from the cysteine through the phenylalanine. The only DNA kept is the CDR3, 36 bases in frame from the first base. Taken from the germline V gene (reference sequence), the CDR1 and CDR2 loops are MNHNY and SVGAGI. V and J lose 4 bases and 8 bases, and a span of 11 bases separates them. About this clone: No antigen is known for it. One base away there is no much larger clone; base qualities are not given.

Donors formed part of the validation cohort, which comprised about 120 subjects and was distinct from the first cohort of 666 subjects. Libraries were built with the immunoSEQ multiplex PCR assay. Concerning the study's data processing: A statistical classification framework was built to diagnose cytomegalovirus status from the catalog of TCR beta chain sequences. TCRdb provides this immuneACCESS table in a form limited to in-frame rearrangements. Some clones are lacking; in checked studies, under half of them reflect an unresolved V gene, and why the rest are absent is not known. V, J and clone size were drawn from that table, and D and trimming were deduced from the DNA. The sample records 65,000 to 90,000 clones, roughly 95% of which are singletons. Over 3% of the sample is held by the ten biggest clonotypes.

The sequence links TRBV6-6 to TRBJ1-2; TRBD1 is a weak D gene call, 5 bases matching. The material sequenced was PBMCs. The sequence derives from a man between 18 and 29 years old in good health and CMV-seronegative. The CDR3 is CASSLGGGGYTF. In nucleotides, the sequence is TGTGCCAGCAGTTTGGGTGGGGGGGGCTACACCTTC.